The source of this TCR beta chain is a study of control samples from healthy donors and cancer patients. The method was immunoSEQ multiplex PCR; TCRdb's version includes in-frame clones alone and lacks a portion of them. The sample consists of 40,000 to 50,000 clones, 65% to 80% of them appearing once. With V trimmed by 0 bases and J by 0 bases, 2 bases remained unmatched. CDR3 length: 17 residues. Germline V gives CDR1 SGHRS, CDR2 YFSETQ. This TCR came from a male donor with melanoma. V is TRBV5-1 and J is TRBJ2-1; 11 bases map to TRBD2. The specimen sequenced was formalin-fixed, paraffin-embedded tissue. The CDR3 DNA sequence: TGCGCCAGCAGCTTGGGACTAGCGGGGAACTCCTACAATGAGCAGTTCTTC. Amino acid sequence: CASSLGLAGNSYNEQFF.